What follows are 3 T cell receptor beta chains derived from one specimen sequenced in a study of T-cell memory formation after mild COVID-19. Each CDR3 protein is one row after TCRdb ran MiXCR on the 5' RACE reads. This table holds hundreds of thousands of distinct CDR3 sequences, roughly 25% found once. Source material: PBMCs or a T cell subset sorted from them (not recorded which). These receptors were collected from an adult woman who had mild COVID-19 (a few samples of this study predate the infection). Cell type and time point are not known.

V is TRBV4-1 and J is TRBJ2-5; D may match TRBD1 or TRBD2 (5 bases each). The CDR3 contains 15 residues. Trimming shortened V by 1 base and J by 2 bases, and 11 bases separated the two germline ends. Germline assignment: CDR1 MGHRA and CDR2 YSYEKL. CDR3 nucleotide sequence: TGCGCCAGCAGCCAAGTGTCGGGGCGACAAGAGACCCAGTACTTC. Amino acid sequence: CASSQVSGRQETQYF.

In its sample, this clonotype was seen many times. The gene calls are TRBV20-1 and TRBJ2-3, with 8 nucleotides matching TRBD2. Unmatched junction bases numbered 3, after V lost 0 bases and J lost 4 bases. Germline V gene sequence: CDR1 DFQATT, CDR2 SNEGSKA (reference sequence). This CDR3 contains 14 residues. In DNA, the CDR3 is TGCAGTGCTAGAGACGGGAGGGCCGCAGATACGCAGTATTTT. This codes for CSARDGRAADTQYF.

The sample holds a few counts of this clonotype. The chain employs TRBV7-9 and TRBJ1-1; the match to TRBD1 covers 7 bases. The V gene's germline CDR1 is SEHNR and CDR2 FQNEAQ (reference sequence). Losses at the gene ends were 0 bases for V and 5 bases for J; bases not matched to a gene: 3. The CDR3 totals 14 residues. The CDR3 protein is CASSLAGGETEAFF. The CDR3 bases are TGTGCCAGCAGCTTAGCAGGGGGCGAAACTGAAGCTTTCTTT.